The next 17 T cell receptor beta chains were all read from a single sample in a study of blood T cell repertoires in COVID-19. The repertoire was sequenced with immunoSEQ multiplex PCR; TCRdb's copy has only in-frame clones and lacks some. The sample has 140,000 to 150,000 clones, about four fifths seen once. The specimen sequenced was peripheral blood. The receptors come from a man in his 70s who had recovered from COVID-19.

The chain combines TRBV19 with TRBJ1-4; TRBD1 might be the D (5 bases). Trimming pared 6 bases from V and 5 bases from J, leaving 13 bases between. Per germline, CDR1 LNHDA and CDR2 SQIVND (reference sequence). The CDR3 consists of 14 residues. The chain's CDR3 is CASRPDRLNEKLFF. CDR3 nucleotide sequence: TGTGCCAGTAGGCCCGACAGACTGAATGAAAAACTGTTTTTT.

The rearrangement joins TRBV27 to TRBJ2-7; TRBD1 agrees at 7 bases. CDR1 is MNHEY and CDR2 is SMNVEV in the germline V gene (reference sequence). This CDR3 has 15 residues. V trimming: 7 bases; J trimming: 3 bases; junction bases outside the gene matches: 12. CDR3 nucleotides: TGTGCCAGCACTCGCTCCGACAGGGAAGGCTACGAGCAGTACTTC. Translated, it gives CASTRSDREGYEQYF.

The V gene is TRBV6-2 or TRBV6-3, the J gene TRBJ2-1; 8 nucleotides align to TRBD2. The ends lost 2 bases at V and 2 bases at J; junction bases unmatched: 11. The germline V gene encodes CDR1 MNHEY and CDR2 SVGEGT. The CDR3 consists of 18 residues. The DNA for the CDR3 is TGTGCCAGCAGTTACCTGGGGCGGACTAGCAGTACCTACAATGAGCAGTTCTTC. Protein product: CASSYLGRTSSTYNEQFF.

The rearrangement joins TRBV5-1 to TRBJ2-1; 9 nucleotides line up with TRBD2. Trimming cost V 3 bases and J 7 bases; bases outside gene matches: 5. CDR1 and CDR2 (germline): SGHRS, YFSETQ. The CDR3 sequence is 14 residues long. The CDR3 loop reads CASSYRTSDNEQFF. Written as DNA, the CDR3 is TGCGCCAGCAGCTACCGGACTAGCGATAATGAGCAGTTCTTC.

The chain employs TRBV7-8 and TRBJ2-1; TRBD2 matches at 12 bases. The CDR3 has 16 residues. Germline V gives CDR1 SGHVS, CDR2 FQNEAQ. Trimming took 5 bases from V and 5 from J; bases not matched to a gene: 7. CDR3 residues: CASSVLAGGPNNEQFF. In DNA, the CDR3 is TGTGCCAGCAGCGTTCTAGCGGGAGGGCCAAACAATGAGCAGTTCTTC. The complete variable domain, with remaining parts taken from reference TRBV7-8 and TRBJ2-1, reads GAGVSQSPRYKVAKRGQDVALRCDPISGHVSLFWYQQALGQGPEFLTYFQNEAQLDKSGLPSDRFFAERPEGSVSTLKIQRTQQEDSAVYLCASSVLAGGPNNEQFFGPGTRLTVL.

This CDR3 reads CASSHTETDYEQYF. For the CDR3, the DNA is TGTGCCAGCAGCCACACAGAGACGGATTACGAGCAGTACTTC. The chain employs TRBV3-1 (or the pseudogene TRBV3-2) and TRBJ2-7; D unresolved. The germline V gene has CDR1 LGHDT and CDR2 YNNKEL (reference sequence). The V end was cut by 3 bases, the J end by 4 bases, with 13 bases between. The CDR3 is made up of 14 amino acids.

There are a few counts of this clone. The V and J genes are TRBV4-1 and TRBJ1-1; D call uncertain. This CDR3 region has 14 residues. The V gene's germline CDR1 is MGHRA and CDR2 YSYEKL. The V and J ends lost 4 bases and 4 bases respectively, with 13 bases between them. Here the CDR3 DNA reads TGCGCCAGCAGCCCAGCGGGTGTTGGCACTGAAGCTTTCTTT. Its protein is CASSPAGVGTEAFF.

V usage is TRBV4-3 and J usage is TRBJ1-4; 8 bases align to TRBD1. Unmatched junction bases numbered 7, after V lost 0 bases and J lost 7 bases. The CDR3 spans 16 residues. The germline V gene has CDR1 LGHNA and CDR2 YSLEER. The CDR3 region has the DNA TGCGCCAGCAGCCAAGAGACAGGGGTAGGCGGTGAAAAACTGTTTTTT. This encodes CASSQETGVGGEKLFF.

This clone has just one count. J is TRBJ1-2 and V is TRBV10-2; 7 nucleotides agree with TRBD1. The CDR3 sequence is 15 residues long. The V gene end was trimmed by 6 bases and the J gene end by 4 bases; junction bases not matched to a gene: 11. In germline, CDR1 is WSHSY, CDR2 SAAADI. CDR3 DNA sequence: TGCGCCAGCAGGGGCCAGGGACAGTCCTTCTATGGCTACACCTTC. It is translated as CASRGQGQSFYGYTF.

The chain uses TRBV5-4 and TRBJ2-7; 8 bases are shared with TRBD2. After removal of 3 bases from V and 2 bases from J, the junction contained 4 bases not matched to a gene. This CDR3 contains 14 residues. CDR1 is SGHNT and CDR2 is YYREEE in the germline V gene (reference sequence). CDR3 DNA: TGTGCCAGCAGCTACGGACTAGCTGCCTACGAGCAGTACTTC. Its translation is CASSYGLAAYEQYF.

At least ten counts were recorded for this clone. The chain employs TRBV4-1 and TRBJ2-2, with a tentative D call TRBD2 (5 bases). The V end was cut by 0 bases, the J end by 5 bases, with 10 bases between. CDR3 length: 15 residues. From germline, CDR1 is MGHRA and CDR2 YSYEKL. The CDR3 region has the DNA TGCGCCAGCAGCCAAGAACCTAGCTCGACCGGGGAGCTGTTTTTT. Amino acid sequence: CASSQEPSSTGELFF.

This sequence joins TRBV19 and TRBJ1-5, with 8 bases matching TRBD1. Germline trimming cut 1 base from V and 4 bases from J; bases unmatched to any gene: 12. In germline, CDR1 is LNHDA, CDR2 SQIVND (reference sequence). This CDR3 contains 18 residues. The chain's CDR3 is CASSIVFGQGASNQPQHF. The CDR3 DNA sequence: TGTGCCAGTAGTATAGTCTTCGGACAGGGTGCTTCTAATCAGCCCCAGCATTTT.

This clone came up a few times. The genes are TRBV9 and TRBJ2-3; 16 bases map to TRBD2. The CDR3 is 16 amino acids. Germline-derived CDR1 and CDR2 are SGDLS and YYNGEE. Germline trimming cut 4 bases from V and 3 bases from J; bases unmatched to any gene: 2. CDR3 protein: CASSRGLAGGTDTQYF. CDR3 DNA sequence: TGTGCCAGCAGCAGGGGACTAGCGGGAGGGACAGATACGCAGTATTTT.

This clone was found a few times. This chain links TRBV7-2 with TRBJ2-5; D is uncertain. Germline CDR1 SGHTA, CDR2 FQGNSA. Trimming removed 4 bases at V and 2 bases at J, with 8 bases between. The CDR3 runs 13 residues. The CDR3 here is CASSYYTQETQYF. Here the CDR3 DNA reads TGTGCCAGCAGCTACTACACTCAAGAGACCCAGTACTTC.

V is TRBV6-5 and J is TRBJ2-1; 9 positions match TRBD1. Germline CDR1 MNHEY, CDR2 SVGAGI. Losses at the gene ends were 6 bases for V and 9 bases for J; bases not matched to a gene: 12. The CDR3 is 15 residues long. CDR3 nucleotide sequence: TGTGCCAGCAGACCCCGGGACAGGGCTCTTGGTGAGCAGTTCTTC. Translating gives CASRPRDRALGEQFF.

The chain carries TRBV11-2 and TRBJ2-1; 11 bases match TRBD2. CDR3 length equals 16 residues. Per the germline V gene, CDR1 is SGHAT and CDR2 is FQNNGV. V gave up 6 bases and J gave up 3 bases; unmatched junction bases: 7. CDR3 DNA sequence: TGTGCCAGCAGGCGAGTAGCGGGAGGGTTCTACAATGAGCAGTTCTTC. Translated: CASRRVAGGFYNEQFF.

This chain connects TRBV10-3 to TRBJ2-7; 11 bases line up with TRBD1. Germline CDR1 reads ENHRY; CDR2 reads SYGVKD. The CDR3 extends over 13 amino acids. The ends lost 6 bases at V and 7 bases at J; junction bases unmatched: 5. The CDR3, as DNA: TGTGCCATCAGCCCGGGACAGGGGGATGAGCAGTACTTC. Residues: CAISPGQGDEQYF.